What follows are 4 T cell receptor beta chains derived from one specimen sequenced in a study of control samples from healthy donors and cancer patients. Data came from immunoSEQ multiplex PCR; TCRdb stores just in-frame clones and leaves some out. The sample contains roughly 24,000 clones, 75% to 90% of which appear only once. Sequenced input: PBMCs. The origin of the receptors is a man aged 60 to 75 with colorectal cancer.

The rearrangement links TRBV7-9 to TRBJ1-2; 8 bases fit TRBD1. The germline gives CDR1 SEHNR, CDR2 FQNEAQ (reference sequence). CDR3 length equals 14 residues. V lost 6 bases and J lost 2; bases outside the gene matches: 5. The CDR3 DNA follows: TGTGCCAGCAGTGGTGGACAGGGCAACTATGGCTACACCTTC. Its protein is CASSGGQGNYGYTF.

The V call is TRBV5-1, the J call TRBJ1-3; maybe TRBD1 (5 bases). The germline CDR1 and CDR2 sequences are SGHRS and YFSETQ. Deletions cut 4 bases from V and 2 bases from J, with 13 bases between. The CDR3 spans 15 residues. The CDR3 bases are TGCGCCAGCAGCCAGGGCGGGTTACCTGGAAACACCATATATTTT. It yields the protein CASSQGGLPGNTIYF.

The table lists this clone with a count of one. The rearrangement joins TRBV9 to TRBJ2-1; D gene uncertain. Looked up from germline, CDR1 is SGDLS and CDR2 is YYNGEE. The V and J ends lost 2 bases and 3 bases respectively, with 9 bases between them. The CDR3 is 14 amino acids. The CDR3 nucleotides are TGTGCCAGCAGCGTTCGAGAGGACTACAATGAGCAGTTCTTC. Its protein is CASSVREDYNEQFF.

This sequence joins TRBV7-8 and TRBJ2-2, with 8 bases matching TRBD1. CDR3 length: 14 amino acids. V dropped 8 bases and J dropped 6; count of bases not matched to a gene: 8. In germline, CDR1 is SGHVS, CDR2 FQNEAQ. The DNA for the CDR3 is TGTGCCAGCCAAAGTGAGACAGGGGCCGGGGAGCTGTTTTTT. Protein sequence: CASQSETGAGELFF.